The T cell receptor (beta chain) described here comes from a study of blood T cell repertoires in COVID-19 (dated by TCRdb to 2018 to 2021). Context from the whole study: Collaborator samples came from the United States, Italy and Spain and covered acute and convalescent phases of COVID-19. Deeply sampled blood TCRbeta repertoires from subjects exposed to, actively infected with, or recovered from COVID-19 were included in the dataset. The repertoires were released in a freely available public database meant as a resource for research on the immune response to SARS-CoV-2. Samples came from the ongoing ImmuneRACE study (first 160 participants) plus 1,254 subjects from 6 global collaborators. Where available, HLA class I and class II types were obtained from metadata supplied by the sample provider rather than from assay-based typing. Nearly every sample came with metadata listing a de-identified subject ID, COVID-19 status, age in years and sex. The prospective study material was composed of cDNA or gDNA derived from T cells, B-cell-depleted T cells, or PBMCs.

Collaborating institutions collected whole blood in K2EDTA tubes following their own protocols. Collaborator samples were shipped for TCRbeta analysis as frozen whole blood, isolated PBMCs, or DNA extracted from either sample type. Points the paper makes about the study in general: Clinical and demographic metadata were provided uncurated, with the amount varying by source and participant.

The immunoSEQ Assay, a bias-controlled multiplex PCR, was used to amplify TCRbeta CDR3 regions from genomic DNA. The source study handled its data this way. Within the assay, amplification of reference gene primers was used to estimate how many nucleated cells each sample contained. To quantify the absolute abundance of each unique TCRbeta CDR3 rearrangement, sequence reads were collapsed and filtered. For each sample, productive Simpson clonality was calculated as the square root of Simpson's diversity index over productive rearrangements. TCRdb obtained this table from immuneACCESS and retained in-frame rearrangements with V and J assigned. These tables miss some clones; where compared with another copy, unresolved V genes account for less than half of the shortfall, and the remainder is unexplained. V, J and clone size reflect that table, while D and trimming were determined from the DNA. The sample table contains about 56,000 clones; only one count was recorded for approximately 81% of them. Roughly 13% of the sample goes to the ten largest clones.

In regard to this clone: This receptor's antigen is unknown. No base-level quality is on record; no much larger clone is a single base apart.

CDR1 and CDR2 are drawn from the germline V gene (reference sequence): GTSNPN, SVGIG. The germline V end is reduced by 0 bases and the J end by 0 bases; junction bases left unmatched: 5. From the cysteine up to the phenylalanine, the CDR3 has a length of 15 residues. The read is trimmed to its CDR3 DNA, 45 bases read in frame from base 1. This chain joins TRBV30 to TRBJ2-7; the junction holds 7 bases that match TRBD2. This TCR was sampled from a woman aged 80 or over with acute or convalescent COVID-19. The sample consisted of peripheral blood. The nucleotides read TGTGCCTGGAGTGTACCCGGGGGGTGCTCCTACGAGCAGTACTTC. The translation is CAWSVPGGCSYEQYF.